This T cell receptor (beta chain) emerged from a study of control samples from healthy donors and cancer patients. This clone turned up a few times. Some clones are missing from TCRdb's copy, which holds only in-frame ones; the method was immunoSEQ multiplex PCR. Of approximately 90,000 clones listed, about 87% are singletons. CDR1 and CDR2 (germline): MNHEY, SMNVEV (reference sequence). There are 14 residues in the CDR3. The V end lost 5 bases, the J end lost 5 bases, and 10 bases lay between the germline ends. The source of this sequence is a woman aged 70-85 years in good health. This sequence joins TRBV27 and TRBJ1-6; D call uncertain. Sequencing was done on a sample of blood. The DNA for the CDR3 is TGTGCCAGCAGTCCTAAAGCACATAATTCACCCCTCCACTTT. Its translation is CASSPKAHNSPLHF.